The clone carrying this T cell receptor beta chain has just a few counts. The sample is drawn from a study of identical twins. Every one of the donors was a healthy Caucasian. Trimming took 2 bases from V and 0 from J, leaving 11 bases between them. The CDR3 length is 16 residues. Germline values: CDR1 LGHNA, CDR2 YSLEER. TCRdb reprocessed the 5' RACE reads via MiXCR and lists one record per CDR3 protein. The table records roughly 290,000 distinct CDR3 sequences, roughly 9.7% of them present only once. This sample also belongs to another study, concerning yellow fever vaccine responses in identical twins.

Sequencing used CD8+ T cells sorted from blood. The receptor was derived from a woman younger than 35 in good health. V gene TRBV4-3 combines with J gene TRBJ2-1; D remains unclear. The CDR3 DNA sequence: TGCGCCAGCAGCCAATTTGTGCCCTACTCCTACAATGAGCAGTTCTTC. Translated, it gives CASSQFVPYSYNEQFF.